This record concerns one T cell receptor (beta chain) sequence. These data belong to a study of cytotoxic CD8 clonotypes in ibrutinib-treated CLL. The CDR3 loop spans 15 amino acids. Trimming removed 2 bases from V and 4 bases from J, with 15 bases in between. Germline V CDR1 and CDR2: MDHEN, SYDVKM. Method: immunoSEQ multiplex PCR; TCRdb's copy keeps in-frame clones and lacks some. The data hold 75,000 to 80,000 clones, with 83% observed a single time. This chain links TRBV28 with TRBJ2-7; no firm D call. This clonotype was sampled from a human donor with chronic lymphocytic leukemia. The sequences come from PBMCs, collected after 24 months of ibrutinib treatment. CDR3 in amino acids: CASSLASGYVYEQYF. In DNA form, the CDR3 reads TGTGCCAGCAGTTTAGCCTCCGGTTATGTGTACGAGCAGTACTTC.